The entry below gives a single T cell receptor (beta chain) sequence along with its context. Profiling relied on immunoSEQ multiplex PCR, and the TCRdb table lists in-frame clones only, not all of them. The sample consists of under 20,000 clones, 70% of them appearing once. Time point denoted: cycle 4 day 1 (C4D1), after 6 weeks of nivolumab. Each patient's relapse followed autologous stem cell transplantation, and brentuximab vedotin exposure varied. Investigators isolated CD4+ T cells from thawed PBMCs through magnetic negative selection. The record originates from a study of PD-1 blockade in classical Hodgkin lymphoma. The V gene end was trimmed by 5 bases and the J gene end by 5 bases; junction bases not matched to a gene: 9. This CDR3 is built from 16 residues. CDR1 SGHVS and CDR2 FNYEAQ come from the germline V gene.

The TCR sequence derives from a human donor with classical Hodgkin lymphoma. This chain uses TRBV7-6 with TRBJ2-3; 11 nucleotides match TRBD1. Sequences were derived from CD4+ T cells from blood, sampled before the fourth cycle of nivolumab. The CDR3 nucleotides are TGTGCCAGCAGCACCCGGACAGGGGGCGGGAGAGATACGCAGTATTTT. This sequence encodes CASSTRTGGGRDTQYF.